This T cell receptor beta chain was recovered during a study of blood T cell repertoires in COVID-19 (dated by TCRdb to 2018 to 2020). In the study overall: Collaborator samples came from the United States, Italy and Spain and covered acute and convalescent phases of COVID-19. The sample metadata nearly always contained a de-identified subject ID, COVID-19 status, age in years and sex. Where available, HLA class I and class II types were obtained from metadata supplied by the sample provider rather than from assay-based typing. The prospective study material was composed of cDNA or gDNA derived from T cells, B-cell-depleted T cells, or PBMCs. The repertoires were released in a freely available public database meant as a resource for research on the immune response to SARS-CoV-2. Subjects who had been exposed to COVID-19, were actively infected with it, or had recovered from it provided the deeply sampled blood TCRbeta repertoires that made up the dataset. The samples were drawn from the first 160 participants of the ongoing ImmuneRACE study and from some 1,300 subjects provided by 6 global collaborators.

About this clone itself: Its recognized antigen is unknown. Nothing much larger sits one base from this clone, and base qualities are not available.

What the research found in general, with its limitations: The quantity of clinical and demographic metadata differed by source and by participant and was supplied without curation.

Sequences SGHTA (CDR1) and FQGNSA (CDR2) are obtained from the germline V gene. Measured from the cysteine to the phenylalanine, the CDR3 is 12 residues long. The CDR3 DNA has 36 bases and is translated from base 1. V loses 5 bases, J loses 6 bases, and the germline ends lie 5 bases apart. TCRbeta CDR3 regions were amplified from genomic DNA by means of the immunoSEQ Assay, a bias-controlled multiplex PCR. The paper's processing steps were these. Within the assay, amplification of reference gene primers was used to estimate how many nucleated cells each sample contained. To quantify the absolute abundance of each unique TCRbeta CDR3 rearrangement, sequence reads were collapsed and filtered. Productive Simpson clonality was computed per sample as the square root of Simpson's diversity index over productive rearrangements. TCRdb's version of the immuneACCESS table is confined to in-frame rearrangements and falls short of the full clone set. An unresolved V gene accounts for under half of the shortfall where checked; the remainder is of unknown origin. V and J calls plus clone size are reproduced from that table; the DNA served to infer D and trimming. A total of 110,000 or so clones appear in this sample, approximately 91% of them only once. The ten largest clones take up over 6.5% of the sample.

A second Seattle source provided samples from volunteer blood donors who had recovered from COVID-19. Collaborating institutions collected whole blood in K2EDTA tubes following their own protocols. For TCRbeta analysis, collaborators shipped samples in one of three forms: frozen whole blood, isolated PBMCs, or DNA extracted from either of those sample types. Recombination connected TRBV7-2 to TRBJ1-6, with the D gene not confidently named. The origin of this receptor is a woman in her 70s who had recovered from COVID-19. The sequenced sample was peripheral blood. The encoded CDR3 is CASSLLNSPLHF. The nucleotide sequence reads TGTGCCAGCAGCCTCCTTAATTCACCCCTCCACTTT.